A selection of T cell receptor beta chains follows, all from one sample in a study of T cell repertoires in cytomegalovirus infection. TCRdb independently ran MiXCR on the reads; one entry per CDR3 protein. The repertoire holds 300,000 or so distinct CDR3 sequences, with roughly 9.3% as singletons. Sequenced material: PBMCs. These receptors originate from a human donor in good health (CMV status not recorded). Some clones in this sample may be carry-over from other donors' samples. CDR3s include the opening cysteine and the closing phenylalanine or tryptophan. A D gene is named only where the DNA matches it firmly. Some rows mark clone size as missing; the rest say once, few, many or name a class of expanded clone.

clone_size d_call j_call v_call cdr3_nt cdr3_aa
- TRBD1 TRBJ2-5 TRBV7-3 TGTGCCAGCAGCCCCGGGACAGATGAGACCCAGTACTTC CASSPGTDETQYF
many - TRBJ1-1 TRBV7-6 TGTGCCAGCAGCTTATCGCGGGCGGAACAAGCTTTCTTT CASSLSRAEQAFF
few TRBD2 TRBJ2-2 TRBV27 TGTGCCAGCAGTGAACTAGCGGGGGGTTACACCGGGGAGCTGTTTTTT CASSELAGGYTGELFF
many - TRBJ2-1 TRBV3-1 TGTGCCAGCAGCCAGAAGAGTGGGACCCCGGTGCGGTTCTTC CASSQKSGTPVRFF
many TRBD1 TRBJ1-1 TRBV5-5 TGTGCCAGCAGCCTGACGGACAGGGAGGGCACTGAAGCTTTCTTT CASSLTDREGTEAFF
many - TRBJ2-1 TRBV6-6 TGTGCCAGCAGCCCACAGGGGGGGTCTTACAATGAGCAGTTCTTC CASSPQGGSYNEQFF
many TRBD1 TRBJ1-5 TRBV10-3 TGTGCCATCAGTGAACAGGGGGCCAATCAGCCCCAGCATTTT CAISEQGANQPQHF
few TRBD1 TRBJ1-1 TRBV28 TGTGCCAGCAGCCTCCGGGACAGTGAAGCTTTCTTT CASSLRDSEAFF
few - TRBJ2-5 TRBV29-1 TGCAGCGTCGCACACCGACAGTACCAAGAGACCCAGTACTTC CSVAHRQYQETQYF
- TRBD2 TRBJ2-1 TRBV20-1 TGCAGTGTCACAAGCGGGGGGGCCTACAATGAGCAGTTCTTC CSVTSGGAYNEQFF
many TRBD1 TRBJ1-2 TRBV7-8 TGTGCCAGCAGCAGGGACAGGGACGGCTACACCTTC CASSRDRDGYTF
few - TRBJ1-4 TRBV20-1 TGCAGTGCTAGAGTTGAGAGCTTGAATAAGGAAAAACTGTTTTTT CSARVESLNKEKLFF
few TRBD2 TRBJ2-3 TRBV5-1 TGCGCCAGCAGCTTGGATCCTAGCGGACGAGATACGCAGTATTTT CASSLDPSGRDTQYF
many - TRBJ2-3 TRBV20-1 TGCAGTGCTTTCAGGGGTGTCAGCACAGATACGCAGTATTTT CSAFRGVSTDTQYF
many - TRBJ1-2 TRBV7-9 TGTGCCAGCAGCCACAACCGCCCTGGGGTCTATGGCTACACCTTC CASSHNRPGVYGYTF